This TCR beta chain was recovered during a study of response to subunit inactivated influenza vaccine. Study observations and caveats: Authors suggested each seasonal influenza vaccination recruits few new T cells.

Each CDR3 protein gets one entry after TCRdb re-called the RT-PCR reads with MiXCR. Here the sample spans about 650,000 distinct CDR3 sequences, about a sixth being singletons. The trim removed 5 bases at V and 1 base at J, leaving 8 bases unmatched. CDR3 size: 18 residues. CDR1 is SGHVS, CDR2 FQNEAQ, per germline. This clonotype occurred a few times. What it binds is not known. The material sequenced was PBMCs from blood, taken less than 13 days after vaccination. The origin of this receptor is a man aged 50-60 years who received an inactivated influenza vaccine. This chain links TRBV7-8 with TRBJ2-1, with TRBD2 matching 13 bases. The CDR3 here is CASSATSGGISSYNEQFF. CDR3 nucleotides: TGTGCCAGCAGCGCGACTAGCGGGGGGATTTCTTCCTACAATGAGCAGTTCTTC.